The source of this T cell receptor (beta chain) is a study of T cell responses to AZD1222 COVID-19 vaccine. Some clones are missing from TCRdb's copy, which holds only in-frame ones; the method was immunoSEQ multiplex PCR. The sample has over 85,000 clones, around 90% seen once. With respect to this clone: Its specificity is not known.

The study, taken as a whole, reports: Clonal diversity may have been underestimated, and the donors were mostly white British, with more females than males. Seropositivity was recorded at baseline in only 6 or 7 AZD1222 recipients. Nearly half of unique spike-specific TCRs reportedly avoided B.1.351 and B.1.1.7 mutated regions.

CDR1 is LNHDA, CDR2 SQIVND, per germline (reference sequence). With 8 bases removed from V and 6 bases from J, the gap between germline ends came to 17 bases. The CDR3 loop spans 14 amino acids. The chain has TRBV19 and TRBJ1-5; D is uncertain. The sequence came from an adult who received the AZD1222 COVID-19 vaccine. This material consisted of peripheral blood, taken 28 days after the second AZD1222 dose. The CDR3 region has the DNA TGTGCCAGTTCCTACTTGGGTCCGGGTCAGCCCCAGCATTTT. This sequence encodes CASSYLGPGQPQHF.